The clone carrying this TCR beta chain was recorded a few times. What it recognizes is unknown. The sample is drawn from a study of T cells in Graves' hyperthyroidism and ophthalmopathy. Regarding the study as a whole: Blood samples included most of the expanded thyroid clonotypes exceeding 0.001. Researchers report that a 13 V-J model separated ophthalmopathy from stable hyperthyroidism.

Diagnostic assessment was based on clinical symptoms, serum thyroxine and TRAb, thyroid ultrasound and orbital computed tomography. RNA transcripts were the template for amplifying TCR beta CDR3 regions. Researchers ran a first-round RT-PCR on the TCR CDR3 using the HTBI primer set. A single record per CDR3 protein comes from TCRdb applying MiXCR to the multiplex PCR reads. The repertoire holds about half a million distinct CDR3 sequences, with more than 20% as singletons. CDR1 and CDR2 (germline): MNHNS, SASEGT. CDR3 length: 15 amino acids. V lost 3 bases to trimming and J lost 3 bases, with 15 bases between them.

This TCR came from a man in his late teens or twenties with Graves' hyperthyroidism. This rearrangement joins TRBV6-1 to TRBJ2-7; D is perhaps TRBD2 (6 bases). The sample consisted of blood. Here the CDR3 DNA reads TGTGCCAGCAGTGATGTAGGAGGGCCCGACTACGAGCAGTACTTC. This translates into CASSDVGGPDYEQYF.